This T cell receptor beta chain was sequenced for a study of beta chain features in type 1 diabetes. Findings of the study overall: Type 1 diabetes patients showed a moderate but significant shortening of TCRB CDR3s in all four CD4+ subsets.

V shed 5 bases, J shed 0 bases, and the junction held 7 bases outside the gene matches. Germline values: CDR1 MDHEN, CDR2 SYDVKM. The CDR3 length is 16 residues. TCRB transcripts that were expressed got sequenced, as all of the isolated RNA had been reverse transcribed. Assay used: immunoSEQ multiplex PCR; TCRdb lists only in-frame clones, some missing. The sample lists hundreds of thousands of clones, roughly a sixth occurring once. Turning to this clone: Antigen: not known.

The sequence derives from a man in his late teens or twenties in good health. Sample: naive CD4+ T cells from blood. The chain carries TRBV28 and TRBJ2-3; the match to TRBD2 covers 8 bases. The CDR3 DNA follows: TGTGCCAGCAGTGTTCCGGGAGGGGGTAGCACAGATACGCAGTATTTT. It specifies CASSVPGGGSTDTQYF.